This TCR beta chain appears in the sequencing data of a study of beta chain features in type 1 diabetes. Reverse transcription of all isolated RNA meant that expressed TCRB transcripts were sequenced. Some clones are missing from TCRdb's copy, which holds only in-frame ones; the method was immunoSEQ multiplex PCR. This sample has 600,000 to 650,000 clones, with around a sixth found just once. This clone turned up a few times. Its antigen remains unidentified. Findings of the study overall: Significant though moderate, a shortening of TCRB CDR3s appeared in all four CD4+ subsets of Type 1 diabetes patients.

Every participating donor gave one draw, a heparinised blood sample averaging about 116 mL. The purity of all sorted populations exceeded 95%. The TCR comes from a man aged 18 to 29 in good health. Sequencing used naive CD4+ T cells from blood.

The CDR3 DNA reads TGTGCCAGTAACAAGGAGGCAGGGGGAGGAATGAACACTGAAGCTTTCTTT. Translating gives CASNKEAGGGMNTEAFF. V and J are TRBV19 and TRBJ1-1; 7 nucleotides align to TRBD1. CDR1 is LNHDA and CDR2 is SQIVND in the germline V gene (reference sequence). The CDR3 contains 17 residues. V lost 7 bases, J lost 0 bases, and 14 bases stayed unmatched.